This is a list of T cell receptor beta chains from one sample in a study of blood T cell repertoires in COVID-19. Sequencing was performed with immunoSEQ multiplex PCR; in TCRdb, only in-frame clones are kept and a portion is missing. This table holds a few hundred thousand clones, 85% to 90% found once. Source material: PBMCs or T cells enriched from blood (not recorded which). These receptors originate from a middle-aged man who had recovered from COVID-19. Both conserved end residues are part of each CDR3. The D gene is left open where the match is weak. The size entry is marked missing in some rows and otherwise reads once, few, many or a size class.

DNA | CDR3 | J | V | D | size
TGTGCCAGCAGTTTTGGACTAGCGGCCTCCGAGCAGTACTTC | CASSFGLAASEQYF | TRBJ2-7 | TRBV27 | TRBD2 | .
TGTGCCAGCAGCTTAGTGAGCGGGGGGGAAGAGACCCAGTACTTC | CASSLVSGGEETQYF | TRBJ2-5 | TRBV7-2 | TRBD2 | .
TGTGCCAGCTCACCACAGGGGATCGATGAAAAACTGTTTTTT | CASSPQGIDEKLFF | TRBJ1-4 | TRBV18 | . | .
TGCGCCAGCAGCCAAGCTGGAGGGAAGGATTCACCCCTCCACTTT | CASSQAGGKDSPLHF | TRBJ1-6 | TRBV4-1 | . | many
TGTGCAAGTCGCTTAGCGAGCCGTCATGAAGCTTTCTTT | CASRLASRHEAFF | TRBJ1-1 | TRBV12-2 | . | .
TGTGCCAGCAGCTTGGGACTAGCGGGAGGAACAGATACGCAGTATTTT | CASSLGLAGGTDTQYF | TRBJ2-3 | TRBV5-4 | TRBD2 | .
TGTGCCAGCAGCTTACGCGGGACAGGGGGCCGCGGGAGGGCTGAAGCTTTCTTT | CASSLRGTGGRGRAEAFF | TRBJ1-1 | TRBV11-2 | TRBD1 | .
TGCAGCGTCGCAGTTGGACAGGGGGCTTCTGAAGCTTTCTTT | CSVAVGQGASEAFF | TRBJ1-1 | TRBV29-1 | TRBD1 | once
TGTGCCAGCCAGGGTTTGGCCTACTACGAGCAGTACTTC | CASQGLAYYEQYF | TRBJ2-7 | TRBV2 | . | .
TGTGCCAGCAGTGATCTAGCGGGTTCCCCCAATGAGCAGTTCTTC | CASSDLAGSPNEQFF | TRBJ2-1 | TRBV2 | TRBD2 | few